This entry lists 21 T cell receptor beta chains sequenced from one sample in a study of shared T cell receptors in the human thymus. Libraries were prepared by immunoSEQ multiplex PCR; TCRdb keeps only in-frame clonotypes and omits some of them. The sample has over 650,000 clones; about 87% are singletons. These sequences were also reported in another study, on human thymus T cells.

Sequenced: thymocytes. The receptors were sampled from a boy in the first two years of life with a congenital heart defect.

This clone has a handful of counts. V is TRBV14 and J is TRBJ1-2; D gene uncertain. The V gene lost 1 base and the J gene lost 4 bases, with 16 bases spanning the gap. This CDR3 comprises 16 residues. Germline V gene data show CDR1 as SGHDN and CDR2 as FVKESK. CDR3: CASSQVPEIAIYGYTF. The CDR3 DNA reads as TGTGCCAGCAGCCAAGTTCCGGAGATTGCCATCTATGGCTACACCTTC.

The chain is built from TRBV7-2 and TRBJ1-2; 7 positions agree with TRBD1. The J segment lost 8 bases and the V segment lost 6 bases, leaving 12 bases of the junction unmatched. The CDR3 runs to 14 residues. The germline V gene encodes CDR1 SGHTA and CDR2 FQGNSA. CDR3 protein: CASRGLTGPCGYTF. CDR3 bases: TGTGCCAGCAGGGGACTGACAGGGCCCTGCGGCTACACCTTC.

The chain couples TRBV7-9 to TRBJ2-7; 7 nucleotides align to TRBD1. Losses at the gene ends were 0 bases for V and 7 bases for J; bases not matched to a gene: 3. Germline V CDR1 and CDR2: SEHNR, FQNEAQ (reference sequence). The CDR3 consists of 13 residues. DNA of the CDR3: TGTGCCAGCAGCTTAGCGACAGGGTTAGAGCAGTACTTC. Translating gives CASSLATGLEQYF.

In DNA form, the CDR3 reads TGTGCCAGCAGTTACCAGAGCCCAGGGAAGAACTATGGCTACACCTTC. This sequence encodes CASSYQSPGKNYGYTF. The V call is TRBV6-7, the J call TRBJ1-2; D might be TRBD1 (5 bases). TRBV6-7 falls under the ORF class, with uncertain function. CDR3 length: 16 amino acids. V shed 2 bases and J shed 2 bases, with 15 bases lying between them.

V is TRBV15 and J is TRBJ2-1; 7 bases line up with TRBD2. The germline V gene encodes CDR1 LNHNV and CDR2 YYDKDF (reference sequence). This CDR3 contains 13 residues. The V segment lost 9 bases and the J segment 10 bases; nucleotides outside the gene matches: 12. CDR3 in DNA: TGTGCCACAGCGGGGTCTATTGGTCGGGAGCAGTTCTTC. Translating gives CATAGSIGREQFF.

On this clone itself: An end of the junction differs from the germline gene, which may be a read error. This chain uses TRBV7-9 with TRBJ2-7; 10 nucleotides line up with TRBD1. Germline CDR1 SEHNR, CDR2 FQNEAQ (reference sequence). The CDR3 totals 14 residues. CDR3 sequence: CASNSGTGAYEQYF. The DNA of the CDR3 is TGTGCCAGCAACTCCGGGACAGGGGCCTATGAGCAGTACTTC.

V is TRBV28 and J is TRBJ1-3, with a weak D call TRBD1 (6 bases). Germline CDR1 MDHEN, CDR2 SYDVKM. There are 15 residues in the CDR3. V gave up 5 bases and J gave up 4 bases, with 15 bases separating them. The CDR3 nucleotides are TGTGCCAGCAGTCATATACAGGGTTCGGGAAACACCATATATTTT. It translates to CASSHIQGSGNTIYF.

This sequence joins TRBV6-5 and TRBJ2-1; TRBD1 is a possible D gene (6 bases). The CDR3 has 15 residues. Trimming cost V 0 bases and J 8 bases, with 14 bases left between them. The germline V gene encodes CDR1 MNHEY and CDR2 SVGAGI. CDR3 nucleotides: TGTGCCAGCAGTTACTCCAGGGGCGCTTCCTATGAGCAGTTCTTC. Amino acid sequence: CASSYSRGASYEQFF.

The genes are TRBV2 and TRBJ2-1; 9 nucleotides agree with TRBD2. Germline-derived CDR1 and CDR2 are SNHLY and FYNNEI. Trimming took 0 bases from V and 2 from J; bases not matched to a gene: 11. The CDR3 consists of 19 residues. The chain's CDR3 is CASSEARAGGPSPYNEQFF. CDR3 sequence (DNA): TGTGCCAGCAGTGAAGCGCGGGCGGGGGGGCCTTCTCCCTACAATGAGCAGTTCTTC. Full variable domain (remainder filled in from reference TRBV2 and TRBJ2-1): EPEVTQTPSHQVTQMGQEVILRCVPISNHLYFYWYRQILGQKVEFLVSFYNNEISEKSEIFDDQFSVERPDGSNFTLKIRSTKLEDSAMYFCASSEARAGGPSPYNEQFFGPGTRLTVL.

The DNA of the CDR3 is TGTGCCTGGTTTAGGGACAGGGGCCAAGAGACCCAGTACTTC. Translated: CAWFRDRGQETQYF. The V call is TRBV30, the J call TRBJ2-5; 10 bases match TRBD1. Trimming removed 5 bases from V and 1 base from J; junction bases left unmatched: 4. Germline assignment: CDR1 GTSNPN and CDR2 SVGIG (reference sequence). This CDR3 comprises 14 residues.

The V call is TRBV28, the J call TRBJ2-1; weak D call: TRBD1 (6 bases). From germline, CDR1 is MDHEN and CDR2 SYDVKM. The CDR3 covers 11 residues. The ends were cut back, 6 bases at V and 10 bases at J, with 10 bases in the middle. The DNA of the CDR3 is TGTGCCAGCAGGCGGACAGACGAGCAGTTCTTC. This translates into CASRRTDEQFF.

The chain joins TRBV4-1 to TRBJ1-2; 9 nucleotides agree with TRBD1. Per the germline V gene, CDR1 is MGHRA and CDR2 is YSYEKL. The CDR3 has 14 residues. V was pared by 3 bases and J by 4 bases, with 3 bases of the junction left unmatched. The CDR3 nucleotides read TGCGCCAGCAGCCAGCGGACAGGGGTCTATGGCTACACCTTC. It yields the protein CASSQRTGVYGYTF.

The J gene is TRBJ1-5, the V gene TRBV15; D remains ambiguous. V lost 8 bases, J lost 4 bases, and 42 bases lay in between. CDR1 and CDR2 (germline): LNHNV, YYDKDF (reference sequence). The CDR3 spans 23 residues. CDR3 loop: CATAPGEHPYHLDGVRGNQPQHF. The CDR3 region has the DNA TGTGCCACCGCACCCGGGGAGCACCCGTACCATCTGGATGGCGTCCGAGGTAATCAGCCCCAGCATTTT.

This clone was seen once. The chain uses TRBV6-5 and TRBJ2-5, with a possible D match to TRBD2 (6 bases). Germline CDR1 is MNHEY and CDR2 is SVGAGI. V was pared by 0 bases and J by 2 bases, with 10 bases between. This CDR3 is built from 15 residues. DNA of the CDR3: TGTGCCAGCAGTTACTCGAAGGACTATCAAGAGACCCAGTACTTC. Translating it yields CASSYSKDYQETQYF.

The rearrangement uses TRBV2 and TRBJ2-2; perhaps TRBD1 as D (6 bases). CDR1 SNHLY and CDR2 FYNNEI come from the germline V gene. The germline V and J ends were trimmed by 7 bases and 6 bases, with 15 bases remaining between them. The CDR3 covers 14 residues. The CDR3 spells CASNLSRGSGELFF. In nucleotides, the CDR3 is TGTGCCAGCAATTTGTCCAGGGGTTCCGGGGAGCTGTTTTTT.

J is TRBJ1-2 and V is TRBV7-2; TRBD1 might be the D (5 bases). The germline CDR1 and CDR2 sequences are SGHTA and FQGNSA. This CDR3 has 12 amino acids. Trimming removed 5 bases at V and 8 bases at J, with 12 bases between. In DNA, the CDR3 is TGTGCCAGCAGCCCACAGGTCCACGGCTACACCTTC. Its translation: CASSPQVHGYTF.

The genes are TRBV5-5 and TRBJ1-2; 10 nucleotides line up with TRBD1. The CDR3 totals 14 residues. Germline V gene data show CDR1 as SGHKS and CDR2 as YYEKEE (reference sequence). V shed 3 bases, J shed 4 bases, and the junction held 3 bases outside the gene matches. The CDR3 is CASSSRQGAYGYTF. The CDR3, as DNA: TGTGCCAGCAGCTCCCGACAGGGGGCCTATGGCTACACCTTC.

The CDR3 loop reads CASSQALRDSTPYEQYF. Written as DNA, the CDR3 is TGTGCCAGCAGCCAAGCCCTGAGGGACAGTACCCCCTACGAGCAGTACTTC. This sequence joins TRBV14 and TRBJ2-7, with 7 positions matching TRBD1. Germline-derived CDR1 and CDR2 are SGHDN and FVKESK. This CDR3 spans 17 amino acids. V trimming: 1 base; J trimming: 2 bases; junction bases outside the gene matches: 11.

The rearrangement links TRBV25-1 to TRBJ2-3; TRBD1 matches 7 bases. Germline CDR1 is MGHDK and CDR2 is SYGVNS. The CDR3 has 15 residues. Trimming cost V 8 bases and J 0 bases; bases outside gene matches: 8. The CDR3 reads CASEPSTGSTDTQYF. CDR3 nucleotides: TGTGCCAGCGAACCTTCGACAGGGAGCACAGATACGCAGTATTTT.

The CDR3, as DNA: TGTGCCACCAGCAGAGATCTATGGGACATAAGGACAACGAACACCGGGGAGCTGTTTTTT. Its protein product is CATSRDLWDIRTTNTGELFF. The rearrangement uses TRBV15 and TRBJ2-2; a possible D gene is TRBD1 (6 bases). CDR3 length: 20 residues. Deletions cut 0 bases from V and 0 bases from J, with 20 bases between. Looked up from germline, CDR1 is LNHNV and CDR2 is YYDKDF (reference sequence). Together with reference TRBV15 and TRBJ2-2, the CDR3 gives the full variable domain: DAMVIQNPRYQVTQFGKPVTLSCSQTLNHNVMYWYQQKSSQAPKLLFHYYDKDFNNEADTPDNFQSRRPNTSFCFLDIRSPGLGDTAMYLCATSRDLWDIRTTNTGELFFGEGSRLTVL.

The gene calls are TRBV27 and TRBJ2-1; TRBD2 is a possible D gene (6 bases). Trimming cost V 0 bases and J 3 bases, with 27 bases left between them. CDR3 length: 21 amino acids. Germline-derived CDR1 and CDR2 are MNHEY and SMNVEV (reference sequence). The DNA of the CDR3 is TGTGCCAGCAGTTTATCGAGGGCAATGAGACGGGGAGGCAATCGCTACAATGAGCAGTTCTTC. This gives the protein CASSLSRAMRRGGNRYNEQFF.